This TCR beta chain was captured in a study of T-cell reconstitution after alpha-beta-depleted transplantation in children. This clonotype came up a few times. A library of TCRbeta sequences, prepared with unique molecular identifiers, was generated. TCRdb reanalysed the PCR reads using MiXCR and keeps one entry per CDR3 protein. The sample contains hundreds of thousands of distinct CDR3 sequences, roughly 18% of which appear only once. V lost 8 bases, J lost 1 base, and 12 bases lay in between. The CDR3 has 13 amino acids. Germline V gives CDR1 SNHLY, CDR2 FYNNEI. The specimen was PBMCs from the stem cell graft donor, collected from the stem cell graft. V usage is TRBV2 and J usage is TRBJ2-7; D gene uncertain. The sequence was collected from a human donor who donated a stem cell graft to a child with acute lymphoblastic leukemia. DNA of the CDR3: TGTGCCAGCCTTTATGACGTTTCCTACGAGCAGTACTTC. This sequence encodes CASLYDVSYEQYF.